The TCR beta chain under discussion was sequenced for a study of T cell clonotyping in hematopoietic cell transplantation (dated by TCRdb to the early 2020s). As for the study more broadly: Pretransplant recipient samples were obtained after cytoreduction. Patients were recruited between September 2015 and January 2017 and followed until September 2020 or death. In the study, around 130 blood samples were gathered from 35 consecutive transplant recipients and their related donors.

What this sample's time point label stands for: recipient sample about 28 days before transplant, after cytoreduction. Blood from recipients was drawn roughly 28 days before transplant, then again at days 30, 100 and 180 after transplant. Using Nuclei Lysis Solution, genomic DNA was extracted from unfractionated peripheral blood mononuclear cells that were either fresh or cryopreserved. The immunoSEQ assay, a bias-controlled multiplex PCR using V- and J-specific primers, was used to amplify TCR beta CDR3 regions from genomic DNA. A proprietary barcode and Illumina adapter sequences were added to the CDR3 amplicons in a second PCR step. An Illumina MiSeq instrument was used for sequencing of the CDR3 libraries. As for the original processing: Export and quality control were done with immunoSEQ Analyzer 3.0, while downstream analyses used R Bioconductor and Immunarch. Only productive rearrangements within the normalized downsampled data set were used in the calculation of repertoire metrics. Pathologically expanded clonotypes were defined as those larger than 5 templates in the normalized cohort. The Inverse Simpson Index was used to measure repertoire diversity. To capture all clonotypes, the CMV-specificity analyses were run on the non-normalized data set. TCRdb re-hosts the immuneACCESS table, in-frame sequences only. Its copies lack some clones; in the studies checked, an unresolved V gene accounts for under half of them, and the cause for the rest is not known. V, J and clone size reflect that table, while D and trimming were determined from the DNA. A total of 16,000 or so clones appear in this sample, 93% of them only once. The leading ten clones occupy approximately 2% of the sample.

Findings and caveats that apply to the study as a whole: The sample size was limited and the cells went unsorted, which meant the CD4 and CD8 repertoire contributions could not be told apart. Recipient TCR diversity fell after transplant, with pathologically expanded clonotypes rising progressively from day 30 to day 180. Broader posttransplant TCR repertoire diversity was predicted by donor and pretransplant recipient Inverse Simpson Index values. Recipient repertoires showed only a small fraction of overlap with donor repertoires, and over 95% appeared de novo at the given depth.

Cut back by 5 bases and 2 bases, the V and J ends lie 16 bases apart. Per the germline V gene, MNHNS is the CDR1 and SASEGT is the CDR2. The CDR3 starts with the cysteine, ends with the phenylalanine, and has 16 residues. Solely the CDR3 DNA is kept, with 48 bases framed from the first base. About this clone: Its antigen has not been determined. Base-call qualities are not available, and no considerably larger clone is one nucleotide away.

The chain was built from TRBV6-1 and TRBJ1-5, with a weak D call of TRBD1 (6 bases match). The receptor was derived from a man aged 18-30 years with biphenotypic leukemia. Some clones in this sample may be carry-over from other donors' samples. The sample was peripheral blood mononuclear cells, taken before stem cell transplant. The CDR3 in this case is CASSQVRGPGNQPQHF. Read as DNA, the sequence is TGTGCCAGCAGTCAAGTCCGGGGGCCAGGCAATCAGCCCCAGCATTTT.